This T cell receptor beta chain was captured in a study of blood T cells in healthy people across ages. Points on this clonotype: One junction end does not reproduce the germline sequence, and a read error may be involved.

A second PCR of about 6 to 11 cycles used a sample-barcoded 5' primer and a J-beta primer mix. MiXCR, run by TCRdb on the 5' RACE reads, gives a single entry per CDR3 protein. The sample records 1.8 million or so distinct CDR3 sequences, more than 35% being singletons. CDR3 size: 15 residues. Sequencing was carried out using blood. The receptor comes from a human donor in good health. The chain joins TRBV12-3 or TRBV12-4 to TRBJ2-1; 10 bases align to TRBD1. This CDR3 is CASTDRQGAYNGQFF. The CDR3 nucleotides are TGTGCCAGCACCGACCGACAGGGGGCGTACAATGGGCAGTTCTTC.